The TCR beta chain under discussion was sequenced for a study of identical twins. Points from the study as a whole: The abundant beta clonotypes from cord blood had fewer insertions, and memory repertoires had none of this.

In TCRdb, the 5' RACE reads were re-called with MiXCR into one record per CDR3 protein. This table holds around 450,000 distinct CDR3 sequences, around 14% found once. Losses at the gene ends were 0 bases for V and 10 bases for J; bases not matched to a gene: 9. Germline CDR1 and CDR2: KGHSH and LQKENI. This CDR3 region has 15 residues. Concerning this clonotype: What it recognizes is unknown.

These data were also filed under a second study, of yellow fever vaccine responses in identical twins. That study adds: As reported, the vaccine T cell response of twins seemed partly convergent and partly personalized.

The sample taken for sequencing was CD4+ T cells sorted from blood. The receptor was isolated from a woman aged 18-30 years in good health. The V and J genes are TRBV18 and TRBJ2-1, with 7 bases matching TRBD1. The chain's CDR3 is CASSPPPNTGQEQFF. As DNA, the CDR3 is TGTGCCAGCTCACCACCGCCCAATACGGGACAGGAGCAGTTCTTC. The complete variable domain, with remaining parts taken from reference TRBV18 and TRBJ2-1, reads NAGVMQNPRHLVRRRGQEARLRCSPMKGHSHVYWYRQLPEEGLKFMVYLQKENIIDESGMPKERFSAEFPKEGPSILRIQQVVRGDSAAYFCASSPPPNTGQEQFFGPGTRLTVL.